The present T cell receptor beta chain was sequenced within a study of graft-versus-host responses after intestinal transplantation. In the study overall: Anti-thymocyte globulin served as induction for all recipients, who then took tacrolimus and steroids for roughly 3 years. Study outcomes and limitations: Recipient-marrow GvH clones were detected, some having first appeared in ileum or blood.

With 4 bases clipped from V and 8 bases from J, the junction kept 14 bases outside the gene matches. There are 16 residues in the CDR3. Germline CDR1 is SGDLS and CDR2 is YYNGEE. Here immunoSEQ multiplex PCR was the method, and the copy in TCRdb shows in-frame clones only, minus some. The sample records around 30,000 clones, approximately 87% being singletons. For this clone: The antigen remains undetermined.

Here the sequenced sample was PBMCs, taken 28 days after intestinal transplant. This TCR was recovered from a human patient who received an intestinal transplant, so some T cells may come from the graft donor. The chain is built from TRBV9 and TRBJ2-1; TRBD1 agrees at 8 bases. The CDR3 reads CASSSKRGRGLYEQFF. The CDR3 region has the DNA TGTGCCAGCAGCTCCAAGCGAGGCAGGGGGCTCTATGAGCAGTTCTTC.